The 27 T cell receptor beta chains given below trace back to one sample, sequenced in a study of T-cell reconstitution after alpha-beta-depleted transplantation in children. Unique molecular identifiers were used in preparing the TCRbeta library. MiXCR was run by TCRdb on the PCR reads, yielding one entry per CDR3 protein. The sample shows about 400,000 distinct CDR3 sequences, around 20% of them seen only once. The specimen was PBMCs from the stem cell graft donor, collected from the stem cell graft. The receptor source for this set is a human donor who donated a stem cell graft to a child with acute myeloid leukemia.

In its sample, this clonotype was seen a few times. The chain has TRBV20-1 and TRBJ2-3; 8 bases are a match to TRBD1. The CDR3 contains 15 residues. Germline values: CDR1 DFQATT, CDR2 SNEGSKA (reference sequence). V shed 3 bases, J shed 2 bases, and the junction held 7 bases outside the gene matches. The CDR3 here is CSARGDRRDTDTQYF. The CDR3 region has the DNA TGCAGTGCTAGGGGGGACAGGCGCGACACAGATACGCAGTATTTT.

V gene TRBV28 combines with J gene TRBJ2-7; TRBD2 aligns across 7 bases. The CDR3 is 15 residues long. V gave up 6 bases and J gave up 1 base; unmatched junction bases: 9. Germline CDR1 reads MDHEN; CDR2 reads SYDVKM. Here the CDR3 reads CASRIGGRASYEQYF. CDR3 nucleotides: TGTGCCAGCAGGATTGGAGGGAGGGCTTCCTACGAGCAGTACTTC.

The chain employs TRBV20-1 and TRBJ2-1, with 9 bases matching TRBD2. V shed 1 base, J shed 9 bases, and the junction held 4 bases outside the gene matches. Germline V CDR1 and CDR2: DFQATT, SNEGSKA (reference sequence). The CDR3 sequence is 13 residues long. The CDR3 DNA sequence: TGCAGTGCTAGAGTAGCGGGAGTAGGTGAGCAGTTCTTC. Translated: CSARVAGVGEQFF.

This chain uses TRBV27 with TRBJ1-2, with 7 bases lining up with TRBD1. This CDR3 has 12 residues. CDR1 and CDR2 (germline): MNHEY, SMNVEV (reference sequence). The trim removed 8 bases at V and 7 bases at J, leaving 7 bases unmatched. The CDR3 sequence: CASGPQGPGYTF. The CDR3 bases are TGTGCCAGCGGACCACAGGGGCCTGGCTACACCTTC.

This clonotype was found a few times. V usage is TRBV20-1 and J usage is TRBJ2-1; D is unclear. Germline values: CDR1 DFQATT, CDR2 SNEGSKA (reference sequence). The CDR3 extends over 12 amino acids. V lost 6 bases, J lost 4 bases, and 10 bases lay in between. CDR3 nucleotide sequence: TGCAGTGCCAAAACGCATTACAATGAGCAGTTCTTC. Amino acid sequence: CSAKTHYNEQFF.

This chain connects TRBV10-3 to TRBJ2-7; 9 bases map to TRBD1. The germline V gene encodes CDR1 ENHRY and CDR2 SYGVKD. The CDR3 runs 14 residues. Unmatched junction bases numbered 5, after V lost 4 bases and J lost 4 bases. CDR3: CAISVQGATYEQYF. The DNA of the CDR3 is TGTGCCATCAGTGTACAGGGGGCGACGTACGAGCAGTACTTC.

This clonotype was recorded at least ten times. This chain joins TRBV29-1 and TRBJ2-2; 7 nucleotides agree with TRBD1. V shed 3 bases and J 0 bases; nucleotides not matched to a gene: 13. The V gene's germline CDR1 is SQVTM and CDR2 ANQGSEA. The CDR3 totals 18 residues. The CDR3 bases are TGCAGCGTTGAGGAACAATTGACAGGGAACGCGAACACCGGGGAGCTGTTTTTT. Its translation is CSVEEQLTGNANTGELFF.

The J gene is TRBJ2-3, the V gene TRBV28, with 8 bases aligning to TRBD2. The CDR3 extends over 16 amino acids. Germline-derived CDR1 and CDR2 are MDHEN and SYDVKM. V lost 3 bases to trimming and J lost 1 base; unmatched junction nucleotides: 6. The CDR3 DNA reads as TGTGCCAGCAGTTTGGGTAGCGGGACCGGCACAGATACGCAGTATTTT. It codes for CASSLGSGTGTDTQYF.

This clonotype has at least ten counts. This chain connects TRBV6-5 to TRBJ2-2; no clear D. V lost 8 bases to trimming and J lost 3 bases, with 13 bases between them. Germline V lookup: CDR1 MNHEY, CDR2 SVGAGI. The CDR3 is made up of 14 amino acids. CDR3 sequence: CASSSNSDTGELFF. The CDR3 region has the DNA TGTGCCAGCTCATCAAACAGCGACACCGGGGAGCTGTTTTTT.

The chain couples TRBV27 to TRBJ2-5; no definite D call. This CDR3 region has 11 residues. The V gene lost 7 bases and the J gene lost 9 bases, with 12 bases spanning the gap. Germline loops: CDR1 MNHEY, CDR2 SMNVEV (reference sequence). As DNA, the CDR3 is TGTGCCAGCACCTCGCTTGGGGCCCAGTACTTC. This translates into CASTSLGAQYF.

This chain joins TRBV7-9 and TRBJ2-1; TRBD2 might be the D (6 bases). Trimming left V 2 bases short and J 8 bases short, with 10 bases between. Germline V gene data show CDR1 as SEHNR and CDR2 as FQNEAQ (reference sequence). The CDR3 sequence is 13 residues long. CDR3 sequence: CASSLSSSDEQFF. The CDR3 bases are TGTGCCAGCAGCTTATCCTCTAGCGATGAGCAGTTCTTC.

The rearrangement joins TRBV5-6 to TRBJ1-4; D possibly corresponds to TRBD1 (5 bases). The CDR3 is 15 amino acids. Trimming pared 1 base from V and 5 bases from J, leaving 12 bases between. Germline V gene data show CDR1 as SGHDT and CDR2 as YYEEEE. This CDR3 reads CASSLTDSANEKLFF. Written as DNA, the CDR3 is TGTGCCAGCAGCTTGACTGACAGCGCCAATGAAAAACTGTTTTTT.

This clonotype was recorded many times. This chain connects TRBV20-1 to TRBJ1-2; 9 bases are shared with TRBD1. The germline CDR1 and CDR2 sequences are DFQATT and SNEGSKA (reference sequence). Losses at the gene ends were 2 bases for V and 7 bases for J; bases not matched to a gene: 5. The CDR3 sequence is 13 residues long. CDR3 sequence: CSARRDREFGYTF. CDR3 nucleotide sequence: TGCAGTGCTAGAAGGGACAGGGAATTTGGCTACACCTTC.

In the case of this clonotype: A read error may explain this, as a much larger clone is one base away. The J gene is TRBJ2-1, the V gene TRBV27; the D call may be TRBD1 or TRBD2 (7 bases each). The CDR3 length is 14 residues. Germline-derived CDR1 and CDR2 are MNHEY and SMNVEV (reference sequence). The CDR3 spells CDSQGGDAYNEQFF. CDR3 coding DNA: TGTGACTCCCAGGGGGGGGACGCCTACAATGAGCAGTTCTTC.

This clonotype was counted ten times or more. The V and J genes are TRBV29-1 and TRBJ2-5, with TRBD1 matching over 11 bases. The CDR3 is made up of 13 amino acids. The ends lost 6 bases at V and 4 bases at J; junction bases unmatched: 4. CDR1 is SQVTM, CDR2 ANQGSEA, per germline. CDR3 region: CSVGDRGGETQYF. CDR3 in DNA: TGCAGCGTGGGGGACAGGGGGGGAGAGACCCAGTACTTC.

V is TRBV12-3 or TRBV12-4 and J is TRBJ2-5, with D possibly being TRBD1 (6 bases). The CDR3 loop spans 15 amino acids. V was shortened by 3 bases and J by 3 bases, with 14 bases between the two germline ends. CDR3 DNA: TGTGCCAGCAGTTTTATATCTGGACAGAAAGAGACCCAGTACTTC. It codes for CASSFISGQKETQYF.

This sequence joins TRBV27 and TRBJ2-7; 7 nucleotides agree with TRBD2. After removal of 2 bases from V and 3 bases from J, the junction contained 7 bases not matched to a gene. The CDR3 loop spans 15 amino acids. Germline V CDR1 and CDR2: MNHEY, SMNVEV (reference sequence). The CDR3 reads CASSLEYGGYYEQYF. DNA of the CDR3: TGTGCCAGCAGTTTAGAGTACGGGGGGTACTACGAGCAGTACTTC.

This sequence joins TRBV29-1 and TRBJ2-2; 7 bases fit TRBD1. V trimming: 2 bases; J trimming: 4 bases; junction bases outside the gene matches: 4. The germline CDR1 and CDR2 sequences are SQVTM and ANQGSEA. The CDR3 runs to 14 residues. The CDR3 region is CSVERAGGTGELFF. The CDR3 nucleotides read TGCAGCGTTGAAAGGGCAGGGGGCACCGGGGAGCTGTTTTTT.

As for this clonotype: A much larger clone lies a single base off, so this may be a read error. This chain uses TRBV12-3 or TRBV12-4 with TRBJ2-1; D not certain. The CDR3 is made up of 14 amino acids. CDR3 nucleotide sequence: TGTACCAGCAGTTTACTCGGGCCAGCCATTGAGCAGTTCTTC. It specifies CTSSLLGPAIEQFF.

This clonotype has ten or more counts. CDR3 amino acids: CASSPSNQPQHF. For the CDR3, the DNA is TGTGCCAGCAGCCCAAGCAATCAGCCCCAGCATTTT. V and J are TRBV12-3 or TRBV12-4 and TRBJ1-5, with D hard to call. Trimming took 6 bases from V and 1 from J, leaving 4 bases between them. This CDR3 region has 12 residues.

This clonotype was observed at least ten times. The chain has TRBV20-1 and TRBJ2-7; 8 positions agree with TRBD1. The length of the CDR3 is 16 residues. Germline V gene lookup returns CDR1 DFQATT and CDR2 SNEGSKA (reference sequence). The J segment lost 2 bases and the V segment lost 8 bases, leaving 17 bases of the junction unmatched. CDR3 region: CSPVRTGTPSTYEQYF. The CDR3, as DNA: TGCAGTCCGGTGCGGACAGGGACGCCGTCTACCTACGAGCAGTACTTC.

This clonotype has a handful of counts. This chain joins TRBV4-3 and TRBJ1-2; no clear D gene. V lost 0 bases, J lost 5 bases, and 19 bases lay in between. CDR3 length: 17 residues. Germline CDR1 and CDR2: LGHNA and YSLEER. The CDR3 DNA reads as TGCGCCAGCAGCCAAGATTTGGAGGGTGCGACCGCGTATGGCTACACCTTC. Amino acids: CASSQDLEGATAYGYTF.

There are many counts of this clonotype. The chain joins TRBV4-2 to TRBJ2-1; TRBD2 matches at 15 bases. The CDR3 extends over 18 amino acids. Trimming took 4 bases from V and 4 from J; bases not matched to a gene: 8. Germline V gene sequence: CDR1 LGHNA, CDR2 YNFKEQ. In nucleotides, the CDR3 is TGTGCCAGCAGCCCGTGGACTAGCGGGAGGGACGGGTACAATGAGCAGTTCTTC. Protein sequence: CASSPWTSGRDGYNEQFF.

This clonotype was found a few times. J is TRBJ2-2 and V is TRBV6-1; 7 positions match TRBD1. V shed 6 bases, J shed 2 bases, and the junction held 9 bases outside the gene matches. This CDR3 contains 16 residues. CDR1 and CDR2 from the germline V gene are MNHNS and SASEGT. CDR3 DNA: TGTGCCAGCAGCGAGACCGACAGGGTTAACACCGGGGAGCTGTTTTTT. This gives the protein CASSETDRVNTGELFF.

This clonotype was recorded many times. V usage is TRBV7-2 and J usage is TRBJ2-7; D gene uncertain. Trimming removed 7 bases from V and 0 bases from J, with 7 bases in between. CDR1 is SGHTA and CDR2 is FQGNSA in the germline V gene. This CDR3 has 12 amino acids. CDR3 bases: TGTGCCAGCAAAGAGAGCTCCTACGAGCAGTACTTC. The encoded protein is CASKESSYEQYF.

This clonotype showed up just a few times. The genes are TRBV15 and TRBJ2-7; D gene uncertain. V was shortened by 0 bases and J by 0 bases, with 9 bases between the two germline ends. The V gene's germline CDR1 is LNHNV and CDR2 YYDKDF (reference sequence). The CDR3 contains 15 residues. The DNA of the CDR3 is TGTGCCACCAGCAGAGAGGGCGGTGACTCCTACGAGCAGTACTTC. This gives the protein CATSREGGDSYEQYF.

This clonotype has a handful of counts. The V gene is TRBV15, the J gene TRBJ2-1, with TRBD2 identical over 8 bases. Germline assignment: CDR1 LNHNV and CDR2 YYDKDF (reference sequence). Trimming cost V 8 bases and J 0 bases; bases outside gene matches: 6. The CDR3 length is 15 residues. CDR3 loop: CATAALAVSYNEQFF. CDR3 DNA: TGTGCCACCGCAGCACTAGCGGTCTCCTACAATGAGCAGTTCTTC.